The 9 T cell receptor beta chains in this list originate from one sample, sequenced in a study of cytomegalovirus exposure and HLA in healthy donors. It was with 60 Vbeta and 13 Jbeta primers that the PCR ran. Method: immunoSEQ multiplex PCR; TCRdb's copy keeps in-frame clones and lacks some. There are 75,000 to 90,000 clones in the sample; around 78% occur only once, and less than 7% lies in the top ten. The sequenced sample was PBMCs. These TCRs come from a male donor in good health and CMV-seropositive.

CDR3 nucleotide sequence: TGTGCCAGCAGCTTAAGGGGACTAGCGGGAAACTCCTACGAGCAGTACTTC. It yields the protein CASSLRGLAGNSYEQYF. The J gene is TRBJ2-7, the V gene TRBV11-2; TRBD2 agrees at 13 bases. Germline CDR1 reads SGHAT; CDR2 reads FQNNGV. This CDR3 region has 17 residues. J was trimmed by 0 bases and V by 2 bases; bases with no gene match: 4.

The chain employs TRBV6-1 and TRBJ1-1; tentatively, D is TRBD1 (6 bases). V was trimmed by 4 bases and J by 0 bases, leaving 12 bases between them. This CDR3 region has 15 residues. Germline-derived CDR1 and CDR2 are MNHNS and SASEGT. The CDR3 here is CASSVGTLMNTEAFF. The CDR3, as DNA: TGTGCCAGCAGTGTTGGGACACTCATGAACACTGAAGCTTTCTTT.

This clone was observed once. The chain carries TRBV28 and TRBJ2-3; 15 bases fit TRBD2. V dropped 4 bases and J dropped 5; count of bases not matched to a gene: 4. Germline V lookup: CDR1 MDHEN, CDR2 SYDVKM. The CDR3 extends over 16 amino acids. The CDR3 DNA sequence: TGTGCCAGCAGTTCCAGGACTAGCGGGAGGGGAGATACGCAGTATTTT. This gives the protein CASSSRTSGRGDTQYF.

The sample holds one count of this clone. CDR3 protein: CASSWRVAGSPLHF. The CDR3 bases are TGTGCCAGCAGTTGGAGGGTCGCGGGGTCACCCCTCCACTTT. This chain uses TRBV28 with TRBJ1-6; D ambiguous. The CDR3 runs to 14 residues. Germline V lookup: CDR1 MDHEN, CDR2 SYDVKM. Trimming took 4 bases from V and 10 from J, leaving 14 bases between them.

This clone was seen only a few times. The chain couples TRBV7-2 to TRBJ2-7, with 9 bases lining up with TRBD2. The CDR3 runs 13 residues. CDR1 is SGHTA and CDR2 is FQGNSA in the germline V gene. Trimming cost V 5 bases and J 2 bases; bases outside gene matches: 1. CDR3 sequence (DNA): TGTGCCAGCAGCCCTAGCGGGACCTACGAGCAGTACTTC. Residues: CASSPSGTYEQYF.

This clone was recorded a few times. The chain carries TRBV2 and TRBJ1-5; maybe TRBD1 (5 bases). This CDR3 contains 15 residues. Germline CDR1 reads SNHLY; CDR2 reads FYNNEI. Trimming removed 6 bases at V and 0 bases at J, with 12 bases between. DNA for the CDR3: TGTGCCAGCAGAGGAGACAGATATAGCAATCAGCCCCAGCATTTT. This codes for CASRGDRYSNQPQHF.

This clone was seen only a few times. The chain uses TRBV28 and TRBJ1-2, with a weak D call TRBD1 (5 bases). Trimming removed 6 bases at V and 4 bases at J, with 12 bases between. Germline loops: CDR1 MDHEN, CDR2 SYDVKM. The CDR3 totals 13 residues. The CDR3 coding sequence is TGTGCCAGCAGCCAAGGGGCCCTCTATGGCTACACCTTC. This gives the protein CASSQGALYGYTF.

As to this clone: The junction and the germline gene differ at one end; a read error may be behind it. The V call is TRBV10-3, the J call TRBJ1-1; D is undetermined. There are 14 residues in the CDR3. CDR1 is ENHRY, CDR2 SYGVKD, per germline. The CDR3 loop is CAIRGWEVNAEAFF. Here the CDR3 DNA reads TGTGCCATCAGGGGGTGGGAGGTGAACGCTGAAGCTTTCTTT.

The rearrangement links TRBV6-1 to TRBJ1-2, with 9 bases matching TRBD1. Germline CDR1 reads MNHNS; CDR2 reads SASEGT. CDR3 length equals 13 residues. V dropped 6 bases and J dropped 7; count of bases not matched to a gene: 6. CDR3 sequence (DNA): TGTGCCAGCAGCGGACAGGGGATTGCTGGCTACACCTTC. Protein sequence: CASSGQGIAGYTF.